This TCR beta chain originates from a study of blood T cell repertoires in COVID-19. About the study: From the United States, Italy and Spain came samples of acute and convalescent COVID-19. The analysed material was cDNA or gDNA that came from T cells, B-cell-depleted T cells, or PBMCs.

The germline V gene has CDR1 KGHSH and CDR2 LQKENI. V was pared by 3 bases and J by 5 bases, with 16 bases between. The CDR3 is made up of 15 amino acids. Participant age was about 18 to 89 years, and participants resided in about 25 US areas. Either two negative PCRs, clearance, or symptom resolution qualified Cohort 3 donors as recovered. Assay: immunoSEQ multiplex PCR; the TCRdb copy retains only in-frame clones and omits some. The data hold around 300,000 clones, with around 90% observed a single time. Sequencing was done on a sample of PBMCs or T cells enriched from blood (not recorded which). The sequence was collected from a woman in her thirties or forties who had recovered from COVID-19. The chain recombines TRBV18 with TRBJ2-5; D is unclear. CDR3 nucleotides: TGTGCCAGCTCACCCCCGGCGTCCCCGAGGGAGACCCAGTACTTC. It encodes CASSPPASPRETQYF.